What follows are 28 T cell receptor beta chains derived from one specimen sequenced in a study of OX40 agonist ivuxolimab in advanced cancers. The protocol was immunoSEQ multiplex PCR, while the TCRdb copy is restricted to in-frame clones and leaves out a portion. The sample has 82,000 or so clones; roughly nine tenths are singletons. Specimen: CD4+ or CD8+ T cells sorted from blood, collected in a trial of the OX40 agonist ivuxolimab. These receptors all come from an adult with an advanced solid tumor such as melanoma, head and neck, liver or kidney cancer.

The rearrangement links TRBV18 to TRBJ2-3; 8 bases are a match to TRBD2. V was pared by 1 base and J by 4 bases, with 7 bases of the junction left unmatched. CDR3 size: 16 residues. Germline V lookup: CDR1 KGHSH, CDR2 LQKENI. The CDR3 loop reads CASSPRPGRVPDTQYF. CDR3 sequence (DNA): TGTGCCAGCTCACCACGTCCCGGGAGGGTACCAGATACGCAGTATTTT.

This clone was counted only a few times. DNA for the CDR3: TGTGCCAGCGGATTACAGGGGGCGGTCAAAGAGACCCAGTACTTC. It is translated as CASGLQGAVKETQYF. The genes are TRBV28 and TRBJ2-5, with 9 bases fitting TRBD1. Germline V gene data show CDR1 as MDHEN and CDR2 as SYDVKM. CDR3 length equals 15 residues. After removal of 8 bases from V and 3 bases from J, the junction contained 10 bases not matched to a gene. Using reference TRBV28 and TRBJ2-5 for the parts outside the CDR3, the full variable domain is DVKVTQSSRYLVKRTGEKVFLECVQDMDHENMFWYRQDPGLGLRLIYFSYDVKMKEKGDIPEGYSVSREKKERFSLILESASTNQTSMYLCASGLQGAVKETQYFGPGTRLLVL.

This chain links TRBV7-3 with TRBJ2-5; perhaps D is TRBD1 or TRBD2 (5 bases each). CDR1 is SGHTA, CDR2 FQGTGA, per germline. Trimming took 4 bases from V and 5 from J, leaving 14 bases between them. The CDR3 extends over 14 amino acids. The CDR3 DNA is TGTGCCAGCAGCTCGGGCCCTTGGGGGGAGACCCAGTACTTC. Translating it yields CASSSGPWGETQYF.

V usage is TRBV27 and J usage is TRBJ2-1; D is uncertain. The germline V gene has CDR1 MNHEY and CDR2 SMNVEV (reference sequence). CDR3 size: 15 residues. Trimming removed 5 bases from V and 0 bases from J, with 11 bases in between. The CDR3 loop reads CASSPDWASYNEQFF. The CDR3 bases are TGTGCCAGCAGTCCAGACTGGGCCTCCTACAATGAGCAGTTCTTC.

The J gene is TRBJ2-5, the V gene TRBV30; D perhaps matches TRBD1 (7 bases). V was trimmed by 8 bases and J by 4 bases, leaving 14 bases between them. CDR1 and CDR2 from the germline V gene are GTSNPN and SVGIG (reference sequence). This CDR3 is 12 amino acids long. The CDR3 spells CASHRGGETQYF. The CDR3 DNA reads TGTGCCAGCCACAGGGGAGGAGAGACCCAGTACTTC.

The chain combines TRBV10-1 with TRBJ1-3; D is perhaps TRBD1 (5 bases). Trimming removed 7 bases at V and 12 bases at J, with 13 bases between. CDR1 WNHNN and CDR2 SYGVQD come from the germline V gene (reference sequence). The CDR3 is 11 residues long. The CDR3 DNA is TGCGCCAGCATGGGGACCGGCGGCATATATTTT. Its translation: CASMGTGGIYF.

The rearrangement links TRBV6-1 to TRBJ2-5, with 8 bases aligning to TRBD2. The CDR3 length is 14 residues. Trimming cost V 5 bases and J 5 bases; bases outside gene matches: 7. Per germline, CDR1 MNHNS and CDR2 SASEGT. CDR3: CASSHGLAGETQYF. As DNA, the CDR3 is TGTGCCAGCAGTCACGGACTAGCTGGGGAGACCCAGTACTTC.

The genes are TRBV2 and TRBJ2-7, with a tentative D call TRBD1 (6 bases). V shed 8 bases and J shed 4 bases, with 15 bases lying between them. The CDR3 contains 13 residues. The germline CDR1 and CDR2 sequences are SNHLY and FYNNEI. CDR3 in amino acids: CASSVGARYEQYF. The CDR3 DNA follows: TGTGCCAGCTCGGTGGGGGCAAGGTACGAGCAGTACTTC.

The chain combines TRBV5-1 with TRBJ2-1; the D gene is possibly TRBD1 (5 bases). Per germline, CDR1 SGHRS and CDR2 YFSETQ. The CDR3 loop spans 15 amino acids. V was trimmed by 1 base and J by 1 base, leaving 9 bases between them. The CDR3 DNA reads TGCGCCAGCAGCTTGAGGCAGGGATCCTACAATGAGCAGTTCTTC. As protein: CASSLRQGSYNEQFF.

About this clone: A junction end diverges from the germline sequence, so it may reflect a read error. The same CDR3 arises from other DNA sequences in this sample as well. The gene calls are TRBV28 and TRBJ1-5; D unresolved. This CDR3 has 12 amino acids. Germline CDR1 reads MDHEN; CDR2 reads SYDVKM. DNA of the CDR3: TGCGCCAGCAGTGATTACAATCAGCCCCAGCATTTT. It is translated as CASSDYNQPQHF.

The chain couples TRBV2 to TRBJ2-7; tentative D call: TRBD1 (6 bases). CDR1 and CDR2 from the germline V gene are SNHLY and FYNNEI. Trimming took off 9 bases at V and 5 bases at J, with 11 bases between the two ends. The CDR3 spans 11 residues. The CDR3 nucleotides read TGTGCCAGTACAGGGTTTGACGAGCAGTACTTC. Amino acids: CASTGFDEQYF.

The rearrangement uses TRBV10-2 and TRBJ2-1; D uncertain. The CDR3 has 13 residues. Per the germline V gene, CDR1 is WSHSY and CDR2 is SAAADI. The V gene lost 5 bases and the J gene lost 0 bases, with 5 bases spanning the gap. This chain's CDR3 is CASSRSSYNEQFF. The CDR3 DNA is TGCGCCAGCAGTCGGAGCTCCTACAATGAGCAGTTCTTC.

V gene TRBV30 combines with J gene TRBJ2-3; 8 positions agree with TRBD1. The CDR3 spans 12 residues. The V and J ends lost 8 bases and 7 bases, in that order; junction bases with no gene match: 8. The germline V gene has CDR1 GTSNPN and CDR2 SVGIG (reference sequence). CDR3 amino acids: CAGGTGGNTQYF. The CDR3 DNA follows: TGTGCCGGTGGCACAGGGGGAAATACGCAGTATTTT. The entire variable domain, with the rest obtained from reference TRBV30 and TRBJ2-3, is as follows: SQTIHQWPATLVQPVGSPLSLECTVEGTSNPNLYWYRQAAGRGLQLLFYSVGIGQISSEVPQNLSASRPQDRQFILSSKKLLLSDSGFYLCAGGTGGNTQYFGPGTRLTVL.

The chain combines TRBV28 with TRBJ1-5, with D maybe TRBD1 (5 bases). The CDR3 sequence is 14 residues long. CDR1 is MDHEN, CDR2 SYDVKM, per germline. V was clipped by 6 bases and J by 0 bases, with 9 bases between them. The CDR3 DNA reads as TGTGCCAGCAGGTTGGGGCTTAGCAATCAGCCCCAGCATTTT. This translates into CASRLGLSNQPQHF. Variable domain in full (rest from reference TRBV28 and TRBJ1-5): DVKVTQSSRYLVKRTGEKVFLECVQDMDHENMFWYRQDPGLGLRLIYFSYDVKMKEKGDIPEGYSVSREKKERFSLILESASTNQTSMYLCASRLGLSNQPQHFGDGTRLSIL.

J is TRBJ1-1 and V is TRBV6-6, with a weak D call TRBD1 (5 bases). The CDR3 has 15 residues. Trimming cost V 4 bases and J 1 base, with 13 bases left between them. From germline, CDR1 is MNHNY and CDR2 SVGAGI (reference sequence). The chain's CDR3 is CASSSPQGQNTEAFF. The CDR3 DNA follows: TGTGCCAGCAGTTCCCCCCAGGGCCAGAACACTGAAGCTTTCTTT.

The V gene is TRBV19, the J gene TRBJ2-5; 7 bases match TRBD2. The V gene end was trimmed by 6 bases and the J gene end by 2 bases; junction bases not matched to a gene: 12. Germline V gives CDR1 LNHDA, CDR2 SQIVND (reference sequence). The CDR3 is 16 residues long. CDR3 amino acids: CASSARVSGGQETQYF. Written as DNA, the CDR3 is TGTGCCAGTAGCGCGCGGGTGTCGGGAGGACAAGAGACCCAGTACTTC.

The J gene is TRBJ2-1, the V gene TRBV19; 11 nucleotides align to TRBD2. V shed 5 bases and J 2 bases; nucleotides not matched to a gene: 5. This CDR3 contains 16 residues. Per the germline V gene, CDR1 is LNHDA and CDR2 is SQIVND (reference sequence). The CDR3 loop is CASSSTSGRTYNEQFF. CDR3 sequence (DNA): TGTGCCAGTAGTTCCACTAGCGGGAGAACCTACAATGAGCAGTTCTTC. Full variable domain (rest looked up from reference TRBV19 and TRBJ2-1): DGGITQSPKYLFRKEGQNVTLSCEQNLNHDAMYWYRQDPGQGLRLIYYSQIVNDFQKGDIAEGYSVSREKKESFPLTVTSAQKNPTAFYLCASSSTSGRTYNEQFFGPGTRLTVL.

This chain links TRBV5-4 with TRBJ2-7; D perhaps matches TRBD2 (6 bases). V dropped 5 bases and J dropped 3 bases, with 15 bases sitting between them. The CDR3 length is 14 residues. CDR1 and CDR2 from the germline V gene are SGHNT and YYREEE (reference sequence). CDR3 DNA: TGTGCCAGCAGTTCCGGGACTTTACTCTACGAGCAGTACTTC. Translating gives CASSSGTLLYEQYF.

This clone came up a few times. J is TRBJ1-5 and V is TRBV11-2; D uncertain. Germline lookup yields CDR1 SGHAT and CDR2 FQNNGV. V lost 1 base and J 7 bases, leaving 11 bases between the germline ends. The CDR3 has 14 residues. The CDR3 reads CASSLAAGRQPQHF. The CDR3 DNA sequence: TGTGCCAGCAGCTTAGCCGCAGGACGACAGCCCCAGCATTTT.

The chain uses TRBV25-1 and TRBJ1-1; 10 nucleotides agree with TRBD1. The germline V gene encodes CDR1 MGHDK and CDR2 SYGVNS. The trim removed 5 bases at V and 2 bases at J, leaving 5 bases unmatched. CDR3 length equals 15 residues. CDR3 nucleotide sequence: TGTGCCAGCAGTCGGGCGACAGGGGGCAACACTGAAGCTTTCTTT. As protein: CASSRATGGNTEAFF.

This rearrangement joins TRBV6-6 to TRBJ2-3; D gene unclear. With 2 bases removed from V and 4 bases from J, the gap between germline ends came to 10 bases. Germline V gene data show CDR1 as MNHNY and CDR2 as SVGAGI (reference sequence). The CDR3 extends over 14 amino acids. Here the CDR3 DNA reads TGTGCCAGCAGTTACGGAAAGGGCGCAGATACGCAGTATTTT. This sequence encodes CASSYGKGADTQYF.

This chain links TRBV27 with TRBJ2-1; 15 bases map to TRBD2. CDR3 length: 20 amino acids. CDR1 and CDR2 (germline): MNHEY, SMNVEV (reference sequence). After removal of 4 bases from V and 5 bases from J, the junction contained 15 bases not matched to a gene. CDR3 region: CASSSTSGLAGGMRDNEQFF. CDR3 bases: TGTGCCAGCAGTTCGACAAGTGGACTAGCGGGAGGGATGAGGGACAATGAGCAGTTCTTC.

This clone has only a few counts. The chain has TRBV27 and TRBJ1-1; D is perhaps TRBD1 (6 bases). CDR3 length: 13 amino acids. Germline V CDR1 and CDR2: MNHEY, SMNVEV (reference sequence). Trimming removed 10 bases from V and 1 base from J, with 13 bases in between. The CDR3 bases are TGTGCCACTAGGACAGTCACGAACACTGAAGCTTTCTTT. Translated: CATRTVTNTEAFF.

V and J are TRBV27 and TRBJ2-3; no definite D call. The CDR3 has 13 amino acids. Between the trimmed V and J ends, which lost 2 bases and 5 bases, there was a span of 8 bases. Germline V CDR1 and CDR2: MNHEY, SMNVEV (reference sequence). The CDR3 sequence: CASSLKLQDTQYF. In DNA, the CDR3 is TGTGCCAGCAGTTTAAAACTGCAAGATACGCAGTATTTT.

This chain connects TRBV2 to TRBJ2-7; D perhaps matches TRBD1 (6 bases). The V gene's germline CDR1 is SNHLY and CDR2 FYNNEI. CDR3 length: 13 residues. Trimming cost V 6 bases and J 5 bases, with 14 bases left between them. In nucleotides, the CDR3 is TGTGCCAGCAGCTCGCCCAGGGGCCACGAGCAGTACTTC. This codes for CASSSPRGHEQYF.

This rearrangement joins TRBV7-9 to TRBJ2-7, with 7 bases aligning to TRBD1. J lost 1 base, V lost 4 bases, and 4 bases had no gene match. CDR3 length: 14 residues. CDR1 is SEHNR and CDR2 is FQNEAQ in the germline V gene (reference sequence). CDR3 in DNA: TGTGCCAGCAGCTCCCTGACAGGGTCCTACGAGCAGTACTTC. This codes for CASSSLTGSYEQYF.

This clone showed up just once. The rearrangement joins TRBV28 to TRBJ2-7; D is ambiguous. Per germline, CDR1 MDHEN and CDR2 SYDVKM. The germline V and J ends were trimmed by 2 bases and 3 bases, with 5 bases remaining between them. CDR3 length: 12 residues. The CDR3 protein is CASSLMGYEQYF. The CDR3 coding sequence is TGTGCCAGCAGTTTAATGGGCTACGAGCAGTACTTC.

The chain links TRBV29-1 to TRBJ2-1; D remains ambiguous. The CDR3 is made up of 12 amino acids. The ends were cut back, 4 bases at V and 7 bases at J, with 11 bases in the middle. Per the germline V gene, CDR1 is SQVTM and CDR2 is ANQGSEA. The CDR3 DNA reads as TGCAGCGTTGTTCGATCGAATAATGAGCAGTTCTTC. It codes for CSVVRSNNEQFF.